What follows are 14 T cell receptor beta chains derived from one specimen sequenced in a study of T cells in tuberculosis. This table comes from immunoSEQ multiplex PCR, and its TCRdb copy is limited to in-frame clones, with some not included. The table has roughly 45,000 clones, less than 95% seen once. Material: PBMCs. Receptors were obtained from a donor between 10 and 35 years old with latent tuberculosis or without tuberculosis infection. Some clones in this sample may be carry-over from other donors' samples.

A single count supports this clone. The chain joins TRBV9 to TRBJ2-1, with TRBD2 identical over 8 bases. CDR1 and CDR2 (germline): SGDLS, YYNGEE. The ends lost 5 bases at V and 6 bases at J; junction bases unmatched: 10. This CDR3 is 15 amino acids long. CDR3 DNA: TGTGCCAGCAGGCCGGGACTAGGGGATCCCAATGAGCAGTTCTTC. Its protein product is CASRPGLGDPNEQFF.

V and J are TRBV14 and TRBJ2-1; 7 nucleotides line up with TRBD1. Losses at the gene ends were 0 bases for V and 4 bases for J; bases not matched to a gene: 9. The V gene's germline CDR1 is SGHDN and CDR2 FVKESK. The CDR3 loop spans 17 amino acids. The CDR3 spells CASSQDLGRGSYNEQFF. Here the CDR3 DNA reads TGTGCCAGCAGCCAAGATCTGGGCAGGGGGTCTTACAATGAGCAGTTCTTC. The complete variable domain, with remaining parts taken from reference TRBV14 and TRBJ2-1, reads EAGVTQFPSHSVIEKGQTVTLRCDPISGHDNLYWYRRVMGKEIKFLLHFVKESKQDESGMPNNRFLAERTGGTYSTLKVQPAELEDSGVYFCASSQDLGRGSYNEQFFGPGTRLTVL.

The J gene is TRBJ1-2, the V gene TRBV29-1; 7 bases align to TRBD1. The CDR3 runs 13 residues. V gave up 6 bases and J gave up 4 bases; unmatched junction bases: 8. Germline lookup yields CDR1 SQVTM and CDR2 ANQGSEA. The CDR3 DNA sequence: TGCAGCGTCCGAGGGCCAGGGGGCTATGGCTACACCTTC. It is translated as CSVRGPGGYGYTF.

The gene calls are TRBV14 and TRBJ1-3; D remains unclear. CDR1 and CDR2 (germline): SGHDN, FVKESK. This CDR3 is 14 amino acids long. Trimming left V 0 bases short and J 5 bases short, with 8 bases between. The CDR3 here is CASSQDSFRNTIYF. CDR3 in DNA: TGTGCCAGCAGCCAAGATTCCTTTCGAAACACCATATATTTT.

The CDR3, as DNA: TGTGCCAGCAGCACCTACCCGAACACCGGGGAGCTGTTTTTT. As protein: CASSTYPNTGELFF. The gene calls are TRBV7-2 and TRBJ2-2; no firm D call. Germline lookup yields CDR1 SGHTA and CDR2 FQGNSA. Trimming took 5 bases from V and 0 from J, leaving 7 bases between them. This CDR3 contains 14 residues.

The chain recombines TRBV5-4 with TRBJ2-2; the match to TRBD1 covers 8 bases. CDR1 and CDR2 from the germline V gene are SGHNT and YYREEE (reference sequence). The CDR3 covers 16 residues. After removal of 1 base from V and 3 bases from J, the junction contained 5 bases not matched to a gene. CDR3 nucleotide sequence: TGTGCCAGCAGCTTGAAGACAGGGGATCACACCGGGGAGCTGTTTTTT. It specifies CASSLKTGDHTGELFF.

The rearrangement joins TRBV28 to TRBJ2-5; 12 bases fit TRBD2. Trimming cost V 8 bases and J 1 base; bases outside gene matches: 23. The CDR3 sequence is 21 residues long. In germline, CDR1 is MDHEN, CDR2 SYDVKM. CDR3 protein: CASGYEGRTSGAKVLQETQYF. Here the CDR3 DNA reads TGTGCCAGCGGTTACGAGGGACGGACTAGCGGGGCGAAGGTACTCCAAGAGACCCAGTACTTC. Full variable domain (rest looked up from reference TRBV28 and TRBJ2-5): DVKVTQSSRYLVKRTGEKVFLECVQDMDHENMFWYRQDPGLGLRLIYFSYDVKMKEKGDIPEGYSVSREKKERFSLILESASTNQTSMYLCASGYEGRTSGAKVLQETQYFGPGTRLLVL.

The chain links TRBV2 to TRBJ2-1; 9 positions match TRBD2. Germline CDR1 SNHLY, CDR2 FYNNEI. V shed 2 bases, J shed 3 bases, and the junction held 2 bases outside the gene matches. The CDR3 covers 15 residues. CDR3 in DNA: TGTGCCAGCAGTGAATATAGCGGGAGCTACAATGAGCAGTTCTTC. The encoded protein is CASSEYSGSYNEQFF.

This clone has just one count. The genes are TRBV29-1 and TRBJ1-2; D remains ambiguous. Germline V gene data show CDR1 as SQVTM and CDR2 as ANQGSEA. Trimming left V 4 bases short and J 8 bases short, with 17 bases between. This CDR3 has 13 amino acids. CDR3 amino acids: CSVVRESWGGYTF. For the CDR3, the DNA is TGCAGCGTTGTGCGGGAATCTTGGGGAGGCTACACCTTC.

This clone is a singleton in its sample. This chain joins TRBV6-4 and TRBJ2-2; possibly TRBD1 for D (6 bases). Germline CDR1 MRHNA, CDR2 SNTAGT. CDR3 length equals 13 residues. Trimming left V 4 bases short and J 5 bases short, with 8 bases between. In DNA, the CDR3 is TGTGCCAGCAGTGCCAGGGGTACCGGGGAGCTGTTTTTT. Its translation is CASSARGTGELFF.

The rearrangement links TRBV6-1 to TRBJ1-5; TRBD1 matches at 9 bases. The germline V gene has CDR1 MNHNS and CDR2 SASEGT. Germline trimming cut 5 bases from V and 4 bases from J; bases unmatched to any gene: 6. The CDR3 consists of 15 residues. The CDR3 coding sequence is TGTGCCAGCAGTCCTTACGGGACAGGGAATCAGCCCCAGCATTTT. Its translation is CASSPYGTGNQPQHF.

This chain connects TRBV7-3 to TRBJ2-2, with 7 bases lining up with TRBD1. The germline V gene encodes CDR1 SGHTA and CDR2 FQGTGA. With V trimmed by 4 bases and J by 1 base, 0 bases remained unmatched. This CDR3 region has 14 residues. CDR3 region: CASSWDRNTGELFF. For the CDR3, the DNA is TGTGCCAGCAGCTGGGACAGGAACACCGGGGAGCTGTTTTTT. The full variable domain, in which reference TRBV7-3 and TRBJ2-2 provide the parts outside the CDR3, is GAGVSQTPSNKVTEKGKYVELRCDPISGHTALYWYRQSLGQGPEFLIYFQGTGAADDSGLPNDRFFAVRPEGSVSTLKIQRTERGDSAVYLCASSWDRNTGELFFGEGSRLTVL.

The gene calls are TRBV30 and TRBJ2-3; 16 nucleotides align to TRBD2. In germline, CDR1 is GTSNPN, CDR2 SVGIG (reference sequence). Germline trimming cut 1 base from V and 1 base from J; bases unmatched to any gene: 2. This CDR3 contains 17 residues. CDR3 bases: TGTGCCTGGAGTGGGGGACTAGCGGGAGGGGGCACAGATACGCAGTATTTT. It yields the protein CAWSGGLAGGGTDTQYF.

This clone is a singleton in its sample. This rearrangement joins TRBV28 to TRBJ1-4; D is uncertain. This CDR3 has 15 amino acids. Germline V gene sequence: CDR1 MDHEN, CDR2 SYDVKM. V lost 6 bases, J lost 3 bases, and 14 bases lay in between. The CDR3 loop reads CASRVRGGANEKLFF. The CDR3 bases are TGTGCCAGCAGGGTCAGAGGAGGCGCTAATGAAAAACTGTTTTTT.